Listed here are 23 T cell receptor beta chains from one sample, sequenced in a study of glioma-infiltrating T cells after dendritic cell vaccination. Clones were read by immunoSEQ multiplex PCR, and TCRdb kept only the in-frame ones, dropping some. The sample gives tens of thousands of clones, over 75% of which show up once; 15% to 18% is in the top ten. The sequences come from blood, collected before dendritic cell vaccination. The receptors derive from a human donor with glioblastoma.

The chain carries TRBV7-2 and TRBJ1-2; D is uncertain. In germline, CDR1 is SGHTA, CDR2 FQGNSA. The V end lost 4 bases, the J end lost 0 bases, and 6 bases lay between the germline ends. The CDR3 spans 13 residues. The CDR3, as DNA: TGTGCCAGCAGCTCCGCAGCTAACTATGGCTACACCTTC. This translates into CASSSAANYGYTF.

The rearrangement joins TRBV30 to TRBJ1-2; tentative D call: TRBD1 (5 bases). The CDR3 covers 15 residues. CDR1 and CDR2 from the germline V gene are GTSNPN and SVGIG (reference sequence). With 0 bases removed from V and 6 bases from J, the gap between germline ends came to 17 bases. Here the CDR3 DNA reads TGTGCCTGGAGTGTACACGGGGGGGTCTTGGATGGCTACACCTTC. Residues: CAWSVHGGVLDGYTF. Variable domain in full (rest from reference TRBV30 and TRBJ1-2): SQTIHQWPATLVQPVGSPLSLECTVEGTSNPNLYWYRQAAGRGLQLLFYSVGIGQISSEVPQNLSASRPQDRQFILSSKKLLLSDSGFYLCAWSVHGGVLDGYTFGSGTRLTVV.

The chain recombines TRBV7-6 with TRBJ1-2, with D possibly being TRBD1 (6 bases). There are 13 residues in the CDR3. Between the trimmed V and J ends, which lost 5 bases and 5 bases, there was a span of 12 bases. Per germline, CDR1 SGHVS and CDR2 FNYEAQ. The CDR3, as DNA: TGTGCCAGCAGCAAGGACAGACAGTATGGCTACACCTTC. It codes for CASSKDRQYGYTF.

This chain joins TRBV6-5 and TRBJ2-2; a weak D match, TRBD1 (6 bases). With 2 bases removed from V and 0 bases from J, the gap between germline ends came to 7 bases. Looked up from germline, CDR1 is MNHEY and CDR2 is SVGAGI. The CDR3 length is 15 residues. The CDR3, as DNA: TGTGCCAGCAGTTACAAGGGGGCGAACACCGGGGAGCTGTTTTTT. Translated, it gives CASSYKGANTGELFF.

The V call is TRBV2, the J call TRBJ2-7; 9 positions agree with TRBD1. In germline, CDR1 is SNHLY, CDR2 FYNNEI. The trim removed 9 bases at V and 3 bases at J, leaving 6 bases unmatched. This CDR3 spans 13 amino acids. The CDR3 spells CASKDRGDYEQYF. CDR3 sequence (DNA): TGTGCCAGTAAGGACAGGGGTGACTACGAGCAGTACTTC.

J is TRBJ1-1 and V is TRBV5-1; D possibly corresponds to TRBD1 (5 bases). V was pared by 2 bases and J by 2 bases, with 10 bases between. CDR1 and CDR2 from the germline V gene are SGHRS and YFSETQ. This CDR3 region has 14 residues. As DNA, the CDR3 is TGCGCCAGCAGCTTTCCAGGGATAAACACTGAAGCTTTCTTT. It yields the protein CASSFPGINTEAFF.

The gene calls are TRBV25-1 and TRBJ1-1; the match to TRBD1 covers 7 bases. The V segment lost 7 bases and the J segment 7 bases; nucleotides outside the gene matches: 15. This CDR3 is 15 amino acids long. Germline V CDR1 and CDR2: MGHDK, SYGVNS. The CDR3 region is CASNPRQGDSVEAFF. The CDR3 DNA sequence: TGTGCCAGCAACCCCCGGCAGGGGGATTCCGTTGAAGCTTTCTTT. Filled out from reference TRBV25-1 and TRBJ1-1, the complete variable domain reads EADIYQTPRYLVIGTGKKITLECSQTMGHDKMYWYQQDPGMELHLIHYSYGVNSTEKGDLSSESTVSRIRTEHFPLTLESARPSHTSQYLCASNPRQGDSVEAFFGQGTRLTVV.

This clone occurred a few times. The rearrangement joins TRBV6-1 to TRBJ1-5; the D gene is possibly TRBD1 (5 bases). In germline, CDR1 is MNHNS, CDR2 SASEGT. Trimming removed 6 bases at V and 0 bases at J, with 12 bases between. The CDR3 runs to 15 residues. CDR3 nucleotide sequence: TGTGCCAGCAGCGGAGACAGTTATAGCAATCAGCCCCAGCATTTT. It codes for CASSGDSYSNQPQHF.

The rearrangement links TRBV5-6 to TRBJ1-1; 7 positions agree with TRBD1. The V and J ends lost 4 bases and 1 base, in that order; junction bases with no gene match: 7. Germline V gene data show CDR1 as SGHDT and CDR2 as YYEEEE. The CDR3 totals 15 residues. The CDR3, as DNA: TGTGCCAGCAGCAAACAGGGGTTCGGGAACACTGAAGCTTTCTTT. Its protein is CASSKQGFGNTEAFF.

The gene calls are TRBV27 and TRBJ2-7, with D perhaps TRBD2 (5 bases). Germline CDR1 MNHEY, CDR2 SMNVEV (reference sequence). The CDR3 runs 16 residues. V lost 0 bases and J 2 bases, leaving 14 bases between the germline ends. The CDR3 DNA reads TGTGCCAGCAGTTTATCCGGGATCGGCAGAACCTACGAGCAGTACTTC. Its protein product is CASSLSGIGRTYEQYF.

The rearrangement links TRBV5-1 to TRBJ1-2; 9 positions match TRBD1. CDR1 and CDR2 (germline): SGHRS, YFSETQ. V shed 1 base and J 2 bases; nucleotides not matched to a gene: 9. The CDR3 totals 17 residues. The CDR3 protein is CASSLRDRDRRNYGYTF. Written as DNA, the CDR3 is TGCGCCAGCAGCTTGCGGGACAGGGACCGGAGAAACTATGGCTACACCTTC.

The chain uses TRBV19 and TRBJ1-2, with D perhaps matching TRBD1 (6 bases). The length of the CDR3 is 14 residues. With 5 bases removed from V and 0 bases from J, the gap between germline ends came to 10 bases. The germline gives CDR1 LNHDA, CDR2 SQIVND (reference sequence). DNA for the CDR3: TGTGCCAGTAGTCCCGGGACAACTAACTATGGCTACACCTTC. Translating it yields CASSPGTTNYGYTF.

The chain joins TRBV30 to TRBJ2-7; TRBD1 matches 7 bases. Germline V gene sequence: CDR1 GTSNPN, CDR2 SVGIG (reference sequence). This CDR3 spans 14 amino acids. Losses at the gene ends were 0 bases for V and 2 bases for J; bases not matched to a gene: 4. In DNA form, the CDR3 reads TGTGCCTGGAGTGTACGACAGGGACCCTACGAGCAGTACTTC. It codes for CAWSVRQGPYEQYF.

The chain carries TRBV2 and TRBJ2-3; D is perhaps TRBD1 (5 bases). The CDR3 runs 12 residues. Deletions cut 4 bases from V and 5 bases from J, with 7 bases between. CDR1 and CDR2 (germline): SNHLY, FYNNEI. CDR3 residues: CASSGGRDTQYF. CDR3 DNA: TGTGCCAGCAGTGGGGGCAGAGATACGCAGTATTTT.

The chain employs TRBV9 and TRBJ2-1; 8 bases agree with TRBD1. The V segment lost 3 bases and the J segment 4 bases; nucleotides outside the gene matches: 9. The length of the CDR3 is 16 residues. Germline CDR1 reads SGDLS; CDR2 reads YYNGEE. CDR3 in amino acids: CASSAATDRGYNEQFF. CDR3 sequence (DNA): TGTGCCAGCAGCGCTGCTACTGACAGGGGTTACAATGAGCAGTTCTTC.

The J gene is TRBJ1-2, the V gene TRBV28; a weak D match, TRBD1 (5 bases). Deletions cut 7 bases from V and 2 bases from J, with 11 bases between. The CDR3 is 13 amino acids. Germline CDR1 is MDHEN and CDR2 is SYDVKM. CDR3 coding DNA: TGTGCCAGCACCGACCCAGGGAACTATGGCTACACCTTC. Translated: CASTDPGNYGYTF.

The V call is TRBV19, the J call TRBJ2-7; TRBD2 matches at 8 bases. Germline-derived CDR1 and CDR2 are LNHDA and SQIVND (reference sequence). V was clipped by 5 bases and J by 4 bases; unmatched bases: 7. This CDR3 is 14 amino acids long. DNA of the CDR3: TGTGCCAGTAGTCCGGGACTAGTATCTTACGAGCAGTACTTC. Its translation is CASSPGLVSYEQYF.

This sequence joins TRBV19 and TRBJ1-4; TRBD1 might be the D (5 bases). Germline CDR1 is LNHDA and CDR2 is SQIVND (reference sequence). With 9 bases removed from V and 4 bases from J, the gap between germline ends came to 12 bases. This CDR3 has 13 amino acids. The CDR3 DNA reads as TGTGCCAGCGAGGGACTTAATAATGAAAAACTGTTTTTT. This gives the protein CASEGLNNEKLFF.

The chain joins TRBV5-1 to TRBJ1-2; 8 nucleotides agree with TRBD1. CDR3 length: 13 residues. Germline trimming cut 4 bases from V and 3 bases from J; bases unmatched to any gene: 2. Germline-derived CDR1 and CDR2 are SGHRS and YFSETQ. The CDR3 loop is CASSVTGDYGYTF. The CDR3 DNA reads as TGCGCCAGCAGCGTGACAGGGGACTATGGCTACACCTTC.

This rearrangement joins TRBV27 to TRBJ2-7, with a tentative D call TRBD1 (7 bases). Germline V gene data show CDR1 as MNHEY and CDR2 as SMNVEV (reference sequence). Trimming stripped 8 bases from V and 2 bases from J, with 13 bases between. This CDR3 is built from 13 residues. The CDR3 region has the DNA TGTGCCAGCTCCGGGGGACAGACCTACGAGCAGTACTTC. Protein sequence: CASSGGQTYEQYF.

This chain joins TRBV7-3 and TRBJ2-3; 8 positions match TRBD2. Germline lookup yields CDR1 SGHTA and CDR2 FQGTGA. The CDR3 covers 15 residues. Trimming at V came to 1 base and at J to 4 bases, leaving 4 bases not matched to a gene. The DNA of the CDR3 is TGTGCCAGCAGCTTAATCGGGGGGGGTTCAGATACGCAGTATTTT. This gives the protein CASSLIGGGSDTQYF.

This chain links TRBV6-1 with TRBJ2-5, with D perhaps matching TRBD1 (6 bases). V was pared by 6 bases and J by 0 bases, with 8 bases between. Germline lookup yields CDR1 MNHNS and CDR2 SASEGT. This CDR3 comprises 13 residues. The CDR3 coding sequence is TGTGCCAGCAGACAGGGATACCAAGAGACCCAGTACTTC. Protein: CASRQGYQETQYF.

CDR3 bases: TGTGCCAGCAGCGTAGCGGGAGCCGCAGATACGCAGTATTTT. Translating gives CASSVAGAADTQYF. The chain is built from TRBV9 and TRBJ2-3; possible D gene TRBD2, 6 bases. This CDR3 spans 14 amino acids. CDR1 SGDLS and CDR2 YYNGEE come from the germline V gene. The germline V and J ends were trimmed by 0 bases and 4 bases, with 9 bases remaining between them.